This record concerns one T cell receptor (beta chain) sequence. Antigen: not known. Assay used: immunoSEQ multiplex PCR; TCRdb lists only in-frame clones, some missing. The sample yields more than 11,000 clones, about 97% seen once. The ends lost 11 bases at V and 4 bases at J; junction bases unmatched: 7. Germline V CDR1 and CDR2: MNHNS, SASEGT. The CDR3 is 12 residues long. The data belong to a study of T cell clonotyping in hematopoietic cell transplantation. Study-level points and caveats: Graft donor and pretransplant recipient Inverse Simpson Index values predicted broader posttransplant TCR diversity. Few recipient clonotypes overlapped donors; over 95% were de novo at given depth.

The source material was peripheral blood mononuclear cells, sampled 30 days after allogeneic stem cell transplant. The V gene is TRBV6-1, the J gene TRBJ1-2; 7 positions match TRBD1. The receptor's source is a female patient in her 50s who had an allogeneic stem cell transplant from an unrelated donor, so T cells may come from the graft donor. Some clones in this sample may be carry-over from other donors' samples. CDR3 region: CAGDTGVYGYTF. For the CDR3, the DNA is TGTGCCGGCGATACAGGGGTCTATGGCTACACCTTC.